This TCR beta chain originates from a study of blood T cells in healthy people across ages. The V gene's germline CDR1 is SGHTA and CDR2 FQGNSA. The CDR3 is made up of 13 amino acids. V was trimmed by 2 bases and J by 7 bases, leaving 8 bases between them. Primers used in a second PCR of roughly 6 to 11 cycles were a sample-barcoded 5' primer and a J-beta primer mix. TCRdb re-called the 5' RACE reads with MiXCR, one entry per CDR3 protein. The table shows approximately 1.5 million distinct CDR3 sequences, with about 31% occurring only once. Material for sequencing was blood. The V call is TRBV7-2, the J call TRBJ1-4; D is perhaps TRBD1 (5 bases). This clonotype was sampled from a woman aged 25 to 39 in good health. The CDR3 loop is CASSLYRSEKLFF. CDR3 nucleotides: TGTGCCAGCAGCTTATACAGGTCTGAAAAACTGTTTTTT. Full variable domain (outside the CDR3, taken from reference TRBV7-2 and TRBJ1-4): GAGVSQSPSNKVTEKGKDVELRCDPISGHTALYWYRQSLGQGLEFLIYFQGNSAPDKSGLPSDRFSAERTGGSVSTLTIQRTQQEDSAVYLCASSLYRSEKLFFGSGTQLSVL.